This T cell receptor (beta chain) was sequenced for a study of cytomegalovirus exposure and HLA in healthy donors. V gave up 5 bases and J gave up 2 bases; unmatched junction bases: 6. The CDR3 totals 14 residues. Germline lookup yields CDR1 LNHNV and CDR2 YYDKDF (reference sequence). The PCR was carried out with 60 Vbeta primers and 13 Jbeta primers. Sequencing was performed with immunoSEQ multiplex PCR; in TCRdb, only in-frame clones are kept and a portion is missing. Of some 110,000 clones listed, approximately 71% are singletons. This clone was counted once. The sequence derives from a man aged 35 to 55 in good health and CMV-seronegative. The chain recombines TRBV15 with TRBJ2-7; 7 nucleotides match TRBD1. The sample comprised PBMCs. The CDR3 spells CATSGRTGPYEQYF. The CDR3 nucleotides are TGTGCCACCAGCGGTCGGACAGGACCCTACGAGCAGTACTTC.